The TCR beta chain under discussion was sequenced for a study of cytomegalovirus exposure and HLA in healthy donors (TCRdb year 2017). About the investigation overall: In an earlier analysis of 587 of the donors, 276 Gb of sequence data and 90 million to 120 million unique TCR beta sequences from about 180 million T cells were reported. The study combined high-throughput TCR immunosequencing, statistical association of individual TCRs with disease status, and machine learning to predict cytomegalovirus infection status. To study patterns of TCR occurrence, a later analysis re-analyzed previously published TCR beta repertoires from 666 donors and added high-resolution HLA genotyping. Typing coverage differed by locus: A, B, C, DRB1 and DQB1 were typed in roughly 629-630 donors, DQA1 in approximately 520, DPA1 in over 600, and DPB1 in 450 to 490. In a later genetic analysis, genome-wide SNP genotypes for about 55% of the roughly 670 donors were used, and that subset was treated as a discovery cohort. The T cell repertoires of 700 or so subjects were profiled by immunosequencing and related to cytomegalovirus serostatus. To decide whether each TCR beta V gene segment behaved as functional or pseudogenic, an earlier analysis of approximately 620 of the donors relied on high-throughput TCR beta sequencing. Of the roughly 400 genotyped donors, roughly 80% were placed in the genetic ancestry cluster associated with self-reported Caucasian donors. Donor age, sex, ethnicity and CMV serostatus were compiled together with the repertoire data. HLA typing covered class I and class II loci at four-digit resolution. Because of strong linkage in the cohort, roughly five DR-DQ haplotypes were treated as single units for association and clustering. Besides the first cohort of hundreds of subjects, a separate validation cohort made up of 120 or so different subjects was used. Roughly 300 gigabases of sequencing data and tens of millions of unique TCR sequences were included in an early release covering several hundred HLA-typed donors. Rather than drawing on any new phenotypic data, the later analysis identified candidate immune exposures from TCR beta sequences and the way those sequences occurred across donors. Every repertoire in the discovery cohort had been generated on one and the same sequencing platform. The study was designed to test whether signatures of past pathogen exposure could be identified by cataloging public T cell receptors. On average, approximately 250,000 unique TCR beta nucleotide sequences were sequenced per donor among 398 genotyped donors of the cohort, with roughly 20% of those sequences being non-productive.

V is pared back by 5 bases and J by 7 bases, with 20 bases lying between the germline termini. CDR1 and CDR2 were assigned from the germline V gene as LGHNA and YNFKEQ. CDR3 length: 15 amino acids, cysteine to phenylalanine. Only the CDR3 DNA stays, 45 bases, in frame from base 1. The library was built by means of the immunoSEQ multiplex PCR assay. For the multiplex PCR, a mixture combining 60 forward primers for TCR Vbeta segments and 13 reverse primers for TCR Jbeta segments was used. Amplification of the CDR3 region of rearranged TCR beta genes was performed with a multiplex PCR assay on genomic DNA. The Illumina HiSeq System was used to sequence the amplified TCR beta libraries as 87-base-pair reads. In the authors' own workflow: In a later analysis, some 80 million unique TCR beta chains were counted across the roughly 700 repertoires, and roughly 11 million of these chains were shared by at least two donors. A nearest-neighbor algorithm error-corrected the raw reads and collapsed the reads into unique sequences, merging closely related sequences to remove PCR and sequencing errors. V, D and J gene segments were assigned by aligning CDR3 sequences to IMGT reference sequences. For a sequence to be retained, at least a six-nucleotide match to both a V gene segment and a J gene segment was required. Rearrangements were classified as productive when the CDR3 lacked stop codons and remained in frame with V and J, and all other rearrangements were classified as non-productive. Following IMGT convention, CDR3 was defined as the stretch from the second conserved V-encoded cysteine to the conserved J-encoded phenylalanine. In an earlier analysis of 550 to 650 of the donors, sequences lacking an unambiguous match to a single V gene segment were excluded. In an earlier analysis of several hundred of the donors, V segments were called functional above 56.7% productive rearrangements and were called segregating when the between-donor standard deviation exceeded 5%. To diagnose cytomegalovirus status from the catalog of TCR beta chain sequences, a statistical classification framework was built. In a later analysis, V and J genes were assigned by comparing TCR nucleotide sequences against IMGT/GENE-DB human TR gene sequences. In a later analysis, CDR3 sequences and most-parsimonious VDJ recombination scenarios were assigned using the TCRdist pipeline. A later analysis defined each TCR beta chain by its CDR3 amino acid sequence plus V-gene family, and excluded reads lacking a unique V-gene family. To address suspected cross-contamination and a sequencing artifact, a later analysis removed a few hundred highly shared, low-generation-probability nucleotide sequences. For each public chain, a later analysis derived a clonal expansion index from normalized ranks of inferred template counts within each repertoire. In a later analysis, generation probabilities were computed with a VDJ recombination model fitted to out-of-frame rearrangements, and the resulting probabilities were checked against IGoR. Hypergeometric tests were used in a later analysis to score TCR-TCR, TCR-HLA and TCR-CMV co-occurrence, with a repertoire-size bias correction applied to the TCR pairs. To estimate false discovery rates, a later analysis permuted the HLA or CMV assignments 20 times. In a later analysis, co-occurring TCRs were grouped using DBSCAN, with TCRdist sequence similarity added in when clustering inside HLA-allele-positive subsets. Co-occurrence clustering excluded repertoires with fewer than 30,000 or more than 120,000 public chains, plus five with anomalous nucleotide sharing. The table comes from immuneACCESS by way of TCRdb, which keeps in-frame sequences with V and J called. Part of the clones is missing from these tables; in studies checked, under half for an unresolved V gene and the rest for unknown reasons. The DNA was the basis for D and trimming; V, J and clone size are from that table. The sample has over 150,000 clones on record, around 77% of them singletons. The ten most abundant clones make up approximately 1.5% of the sample.

Study-wide findings and limitations: When HLA alleles, especially DR and DQ, strongly co-occurred, attributing TCR associations to individual alleles was difficult. Most TCR sequences were seen in very few donors, while some public TCRs were found in many individuals. In a later genetic analysis, fewer N-insertions in productive TCRs were reported among donors in an Asian-associated ancestry cluster than the roughly 700-donor mean. In an earlier analysis of roughly 500 of the donors, most TCR beta V segments appeared in productive rearrangements about 87% or about 30% of the time, broadly matching IMGT annotations. A later analysis associated about 18,000 TCR beta sequences with specific HLA alleles at a false discovery rate of 0.05. CMV serostatus was the only immune exposure information available for the cohort. The study listed around 160 TCR beta chains as associated with cytomegalovirus. The cohort was sequenced for TCR beta chains only, and without alpha or paired-chain data the features that could be detected were limited. The classifier was reported to diagnose cytomegalovirus status with high specificity and sensitivity in both the original and validation cohorts. In a later analysis, HLA-associated TCR beta chains showed more clonal expansion and lower generation probabilities than non-associated chains that were equally common. The 87-base-pair reads could not distinguish some IMGT-functional V segments, including TRBV6-2 and TRBV6-3, so those segments were excluded. Because HLA typing was missing for some donors at each locus, association tests included only the typed subset. A cluster of highly shared sequence variants was judged likely to represent a technical artifact of the sequencing pipeline. A later genetic analysis associated a missense DCLRE1C variant with V-gene and J-gene trimming of TCR beta chains, and an independent cohort replicated the association. The earlier analysis of nearly 600 of the donors excluded about 16 rarely observed V segments, including chromosome 9 orphons, because counts were too low. Three of the identified cytomegalovirus-associated TCR beta chains were confirmed in vitro to be specific for cytomegalovirus antigens. In a later analysis, TCR association rates were found to vary across HLA loci, with the most associated TCRs seen for DRB1 alleles and the fewest for HLA-C alleles. The authors suggested that the approach could potentially be extended to other disease states and immunological phenotypes. Linkage disequilibrium might explain the correlated functional status among segregating V segments, but an unknown experimental factor could not be ruled out. A later analysis found that most CMV-associated TCR beta chains appeared HLA-restricted, with HLA associations seemingly driven largely by CMV exposure. The presence/absence analyses assumed that sequencing depth was roughly uniform across donors, and that assumption may not be true. A further reported finding was that TCR beta sequences accurately predicted the HLA-A and HLA-B alleles for most subjects in the first cohort. A later analysis reported that several top co-occurrence clusters appeared linked to parvovirus B19, influenza, CMV and Epstein-Barr virus.

A note on this clone: Its antigen remains unidentified. No clone much larger than this one lies a single base away; base qualities are absent.

The cohort comprised 710 or so healthy bone marrow donors. At the time of sampling, all cohort members were nominally healthy, though unrecorded immune exposures were likely present. The donor tested CMV seronegative, placing the donor among the approximately 400 seronegative members of the cohort. Every donor gave a peripheral blood sample, and the peripheral blood mononuclear cells from that sample were used for TCR beta sequencing. The Qiagen DNeasy Blood Extraction Kit was used to extract genomic DNA from the blood cell samples. This receptor was taken from a woman aged 18-29 years in good health and CMV-seronegative. This receptor chain uses TRBV4-2 and TRBJ1-2; perhaps TRBD1 is the D gene, with 6 bases matching. Sequencing was performed on PBMCs. The DNA sequence is as follows: TGTGCCAGCAGCGAACGGGACACCAGGGGAATTGGCTACACCTTC. This gives the protein CASSERDTRGIGYTF.